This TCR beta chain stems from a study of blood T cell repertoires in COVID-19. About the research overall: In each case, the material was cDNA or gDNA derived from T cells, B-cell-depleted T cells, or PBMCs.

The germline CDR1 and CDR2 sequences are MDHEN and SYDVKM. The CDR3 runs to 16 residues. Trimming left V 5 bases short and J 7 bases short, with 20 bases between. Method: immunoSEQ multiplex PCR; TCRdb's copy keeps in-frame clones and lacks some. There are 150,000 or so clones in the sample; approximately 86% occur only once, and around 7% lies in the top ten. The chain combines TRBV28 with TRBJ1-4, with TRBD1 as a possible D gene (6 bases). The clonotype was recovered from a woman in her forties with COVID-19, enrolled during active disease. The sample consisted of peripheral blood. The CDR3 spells CASSPVGGGLGEKLFF. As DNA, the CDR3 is TGTGCCAGCAGTCCCGTAGGGGGGGGCTTGGGTGAAAAACTGTTTTTT.